The 21 T cell receptor beta chains below come from one sample, sequenced in a study of blood T cell repertoires in COVID-19. Assay: immunoSEQ multiplex PCR; the TCRdb copy retains only in-frame clones and omits some. The repertoire consists of 120,000 to 150,000 clones, with 84% occurring once and the leading ten covering 1.6%. Sequencing was carried out using PBMCs or T cells enriched from blood (not recorded which). Source of these receptors: a woman younger than 30 who had been exposed to COVID-19.

The chain joins TRBV5-4 to TRBJ2-3; D is possibly TRBD2 (7 bases). The ends were cut back, 7 bases at V and 0 bases at J, with 15 bases in the middle. This CDR3 is 15 amino acids long. Germline CDR1 reads SGHNT; CDR2 reads YYREEE (reference sequence). In DNA form, the CDR3 reads TGTGCCAGCTTTAAAGGGGGAGGGAGCACAGATACGCAGTATTTT. Translated, it gives CASFKGGGSTDTQYF.

The CDR3 loop is CASSSASSNYGYTF. The CDR3 DNA reads as TGTGCCAGCAGTTCCGCAAGTAGTAACTATGGCTACACCTTC. This chain connects TRBV28 to TRBJ1-2; D uncertain. CDR3 length: 14 amino acids. Trimming removed 4 bases from V and 1 base from J, with 10 bases in between. Germline V gene data show CDR1 as MDHEN and CDR2 as SYDVKM.

Many counts were recorded for this clone. The chain links TRBV2 to TRBJ1-5; TRBD1 is a possible D gene (5 bases). In germline, CDR1 is SNHLY, CDR2 FYNNEI. V was shortened by 8 bases and J by 0 bases, with 23 bases between the two germline ends. CDR3 length: 18 residues. The CDR3 sequence: CASGARPMGLNSNQPQHF. The CDR3 DNA reads TGTGCCAGCGGCGCGCGGCCGATGGGGCTAAATAGCAATCAGCCCCAGCATTTT. The variable domain in full, with the rest retrieved from reference TRBV2 and TRBJ1-5, is EPEVTQTPSHQVTQMGQEVILRCVPISNHLYFYWYRQILGQKVEFLVSFYNNEISEKSEIFDDQFSVERPDGSNFTLKIRSTKLEDSAMYFCASGARPMGLNSNQPQHFGDGTRLSIL.

V is TRBV5-1 and J is TRBJ1-4, with D tentatively TRBD1 (5 bases). Germline V CDR1 and CDR2: SGHRS, YFSETQ. V lost 2 bases to trimming and J lost 5 bases, with 13 bases between them. The CDR3 consists of 15 residues. The CDR3 spells CASSFNRLGNEKLFF. In DNA, the CDR3 is TGCGCCAGCAGCTTCAACAGGTTGGGGAATGAAAAACTGTTTTTT.

The chain has TRBV6-5 and TRBJ1-3; D is uncertain. The V gene lost 6 bases and the J gene lost 9 bases, with 12 bases spanning the gap. The V gene's germline CDR1 is MNHEY and CDR2 SVGAGI. The CDR3 covers 12 residues. The CDR3 region has the DNA TGTGCCAGCAGCCTAAGTGATGCCACCATATATTTT. Its protein product is CASSLSDATIYF.

The chain combines TRBV30 with TRBJ2-5; the D gene is possibly TRBD2 (6 bases). Trimming removed 0 bases from V and 5 bases from J, with 10 bases in between. CDR1 and CDR2 (germline): GTSNPN, SVGIG (reference sequence). This CDR3 region has 13 residues. The CDR3: CAWSVLARETQYF. The DNA for the CDR3 is TGTGCCTGGAGTGTTCTAGCGCGGGAGACCCAGTACTTC. The variable domain in full, completed from reference TRBV30 and TRBJ2-5, reads SQTIHQWPATLVQPVGSPLSLECTVEGTSNPNLYWYRQAAGRGLQLLFYSVGIGQISSEVPQNLSASRPQDRQFILSSKKLLLSDSGFYLCAWSVLARETQYFGPGTRLLVL.

This clone was counted between two and nine times. CDR3 sequence: CASSLNRYGYTF. In DNA form, the CDR3 reads TGTGCCAGCAGTTTAAACAGATATGGCTACACCTTC. The chain employs TRBV28 and TRBJ1-2; no reliable D call. This CDR3 region has 12 residues. V shed 2 bases and J shed 5 bases, with 6 bases lying between them. CDR1 is MDHEN, CDR2 SYDVKM, per germline.

This clone has more than one count but fewer than ten. The chain combines TRBV30 with TRBJ1-6; D is unclear. Germline V lookup: CDR1 GTSNPN, CDR2 SVGIG (reference sequence). This CDR3 spans 17 amino acids. V lost 4 bases to trimming and J lost 0 bases, with 16 bases between them. The chain's CDR3 is CAWIHEGLVSYNSPLHF. CDR3 in DNA: TGTGCCTGGATCCACGAGGGATTGGTCTCCTATAATTCACCCCTCCACTTT.

The count of this clone is one. The rearrangement uses TRBV11-3 and TRBJ2-7; TRBD2 is a possible D gene (5 bases). This CDR3 is built from 18 residues. V was shortened by 2 bases and J by 0 bases, with 20 bases between the two germline ends. The V gene's germline CDR1 is SGHNT and CDR2 YENEEA. The CDR3 protein is CASSLKAPLGGCSYEQYF. The CDR3 DNA reads TGTGCCAGCAGCTTAAAGGCTCCCCTGGGCGGGTGCTCCTACGAGCAGTACTTC. Drawing the rest from reference TRBV11-3 and TRBJ2-7, the complete variable domain is EAGVVQSPRYKIIEKKQPVAFWCNPISGHNTLYWYLQNLGQGPELLIRYENEEAVDDSQLPKDRFSAERLKGVDSTLKIQPAELGDSAVYLCASSLKAPLGGCSYEQYFGPGTRLTVT.

This clone has only one observation. The chain carries TRBV6-5 and TRBJ1-3; D remains unclear. V was pared by 6 bases and J by 0 bases, with 12 bases between. Germline lookup yields CDR1 MNHEY and CDR2 SVGAGI. The length of the CDR3 is 15 residues. This CDR3 reads CASSLEYRSGNTIYF. CDR3 DNA sequence: TGTGCCAGCAGCCTCGAGTACCGCTCTGGAAACACCATATATTTT.

V gene TRBV7-9 combines with J gene TRBJ1-2, with D perhaps matching TRBD1 (5 bases). Germline loops: CDR1 SEHNR, CDR2 FQNEAQ (reference sequence). The CDR3 totals 13 residues. Trimming removed 3 bases from V and 7 bases from J, with 12 bases in between. CDR3 in DNA: TGTGCCAGCAGCTTCTCAGGGATGGGTGGCTACACCTTC. It is translated as CASSFSGMGGYTF.

This clone appeared a few times. This chain uses TRBV7-3 with TRBJ2-2; 13 nucleotides align to TRBD2. The CDR3 runs 16 residues. V trimming: 5 bases; J trimming: 6 bases; junction bases outside the gene matches: 6. The germline gives CDR1 SGHTA, CDR2 FQGTGA. Here the CDR3 reads CASSPRTSGSAGELFF. Written as DNA, the CDR3 is TGTGCCAGCAGCCCAAGGACTAGCGGGAGTGCCGGGGAGCTGTTTTTT.

The genes are TRBV5-1 and TRBJ2-3, with TRBD1 matching over 10 bases. In germline, CDR1 is SGHRS, CDR2 YFSETQ. Germline trimming cut 3 bases from V and 2 bases from J; bases unmatched to any gene: 12. CDR3 size: 18 residues. The DNA for the CDR3 is TGCGCCAGCAGCTCCATCGGCTCGACAGGGGGCTTCACAGATACGCAGTATTTT. Translation gives CASSSIGSTGGFTDTQYF.

The chain recombines TRBV5-6 with TRBJ1-2; tentatively, D is TRBD1 (5 bases). CDR1 is SGHDT and CDR2 is YYEEEE in the germline V gene. The CDR3 has 14 residues. Trimming removed 2 bases from V and 6 bases from J, with 14 bases in between. The CDR3 is CASSFYAGFHGYTF. The CDR3, as DNA: TGTGCCAGCAGCTTTTACGCAGGGTTCCATGGCTACACCTTC.

The rearrangement uses TRBV5-4 and TRBJ2-7; 10 nucleotides align to TRBD2. Germline V gives CDR1 SGHNT, CDR2 YYREEE (reference sequence). The CDR3 runs to 15 residues. J was trimmed by 1 base and V by 5 bases; bases with no gene match: 6. The CDR3 reads CASRATSGPSYEQYF. The DNA for the CDR3 is TGTGCCAGCAGGGCGACTAGCGGGCCGTCCTACGAGCAGTACTTC.

The CDR3 DNA reads as TGTGCCTGGAGTGGAGGGGGCCTGGGAGAGACCCAGTACTTC. Translated, it gives CAWSGGGLGETQYF. The chain uses TRBV30 and TRBJ2-5, with TRBD1 matching over 7 bases. Germline V CDR1 and CDR2: GTSNPN, SVGIG (reference sequence). V was clipped by 1 base and J by 4 bases; unmatched bases: 6. The CDR3 length is 14 residues.

V and J are TRBV6-5 and TRBJ2-1, with TRBD2 matching over 9 bases. Germline assignment: CDR1 MNHEY and CDR2 SVGAGI. Trimming took 2 bases from V and 10 from J; bases not matched to a gene: 6. The CDR3 has 14 amino acids. Here the CDR3 DNA reads TGTGCCAGCAGTTACGTAGCGGGAGCAGAAGAGCAGTTCTTC. Translation: CASSYVAGAEEQFF.

This clone has only a few counts. The rearrangement links TRBV24-1 to TRBJ2-3; 8 bases fit TRBD2. The germline V gene encodes CDR1 KGHDR and CDR2 SFDVKD. Trimming at V came to 7 bases and at J to 4 bases, leaving 6 bases not matched to a gene. This CDR3 contains 14 residues. CDR3 protein: CATSRAGVADTQYF. Written as DNA, the CDR3 is TGTGCCACCAGCCGAGCGGGAGTAGCAGATACGCAGTATTTT.

The chain recombines TRBV6-5 with TRBJ1-1; the D is unclear. V was shortened by 7 bases and J by 0 bases, with 3 bases between the two germline ends. The CDR3 sequence is 11 residues long. CDR1 and CDR2 (germline): MNHEY, SVGAGI. The chain's CDR3 is CASTVNTEAFF. CDR3 DNA: TGTGCCAGCACCGTGAACACTGAAGCTTTCTTT.

The chain carries TRBV29-1 and TRBJ1-2; 10 bases are shared with TRBD1. V was pared by 4 bases and J by 5 bases, with 10 bases of the junction left unmatched. The CDR3 has 15 amino acids. Germline V gene lookup returns CDR1 SQVTM and CDR2 ANQGSEA. DNA of the CDR3: TGCAGCGTTGTAGGGACAGGGGATAGTATGTATGGCTACACCTTC. It yields the protein CSVVGTGDSMYGYTF.

This clone turned up a few times. This chain links TRBV6-1 with TRBJ2-7; TRBD1 is a possible D gene (6 bases). In germline, CDR1 is MNHNS, CDR2 SASEGT. V gave up 2 bases and J gave up 2 bases, with 13 bases separating them. The CDR3 spans 15 residues. The CDR3 DNA reads as TGTGCCAGCAGTGAAACAGGGTGGCGGGCCTACGAGCAGTACTTC. This encodes CASSETGWRAYEQYF.